These 2 T cell receptor beta chains were all obtained from the same sample, sequenced in a study of T cells in Graves' hyperthyroidism and ophthalmopathy. Researchers took RNA transcripts and amplified the TCR beta CDR3 regions from them. HTBI primers were the set used in a first-round RT-PCR of the TCR CDR3. Each CDR3 protein is one row after TCRdb ran MiXCR on the multiplex PCR reads. The table lists about 380,000 distinct CDR3 sequences, approximately 17% of them singletons. Sequencing was done on a sample of blood. These receptors originate from a man aged 18-30 years with Graves' ophthalmopathy.

The V and J genes are TRBV15 and TRBJ1-5; no clear D gene. V dropped 5 bases and J dropped 5 bases, with 10 bases sitting between them. CDR1 LNHNV and CDR2 YYDKDF come from the germline V gene (reference sequence). CDR3 size: 13 residues. The CDR3 DNA sequence: TGTGCCACCAGCGACGAAGATTATCAGCCCCAGCATTTT. Amino acid sequence: CATSDEDYQPQHF.

The J gene is TRBJ1-2, the V gene TRBV6-1; D not resolved. Germline loops: CDR1 MNHNS, CDR2 SASEGT. Trimming took off 5 bases at V and 6 bases at J, with 13 bases between the two ends. The CDR3 is 13 residues long. CDR3 protein: CASSFGRRDGYTF. The CDR3 DNA reads TGTGCCAGCAGTTTCGGACGGAGGGATGGCTACACCTTC.